This paragraph covers one T cell receptor beta chain sequence. Its cognate antigen has yet to be identified. No base-level quality is on record; no much larger clone is a single base apart. Reading the germline V gene gives CDR1 SGDLS and CDR2 YYNGEE. The CDR3 runs 12 residues from the cysteine to the phenylalanine. Only the CDR3 DNA is retained, 36 bases long and in frame from the first base. V gives up 7 bases and J gives up 2 bases, and the segment between their germline ends measures 9 bases. These data originate in a study of EBV T-cell therapy then PD-1 blockade in nasopharyngeal carcinoma (dated by TCRdb to about 2021). The Qiagen DNeasy Kit was used to extract genomic DNA from the sorted cells. TCR beta chain deep sequencing was performed on the immunoSEQ platform. The source study handled its data this way. The immunoSEQ Analyzer software was used to analyze the repertoire data. TCRdb mirrors the immuneACCESS table, restricted to in-frame sequences. Some clones are absent from its copies; in checked studies, under half trace to an unresolved V gene, and the reason for the others is unknown. Clonal size and the V and J genes are those of that table, whereas D and trimming came from the DNA. For this sample the table gives 14,000 or so clones, of which roughly 80% were detected only once. Around 30% of the sample is in the top ten clones.

The meaning of the sample's treatment or condition label: AdE1-LMPpoly-expanded autologous EBV-specific T-cell therapy followed by anti-PD-1 nivolumab. The V and J genes are TRBV9 and TRBJ1-2; the D gene cannot be resolved reliably. The sample here was CD8+ T cells from blood, taken at roughly day 110 from a patient whose treatment included autologous EBV-specific T cells and nivolumab. This receptor was taken from a man aged 40-55 years with nasopharyngeal carcinoma. For the CDR3, the sequence is CASLRGNYGYTF. The DNA sequence is TGTGCCAGCCTCCGGGGAAACTATGGCTACACCTTC.